The following is a T cell receptor beta chain sequence with its context. The CDR3 loop spans 17 amino acids. Germline CDR1 and CDR2: MDHEN and SYDVKM. Between the trimmed V and J ends, which lost 6 bases and 4 bases, there was a span of 19 bases. This entry comes from a study of human T cells and chemical hapten exposure. Using its own MiXCR run on the RACE reads, TCRdb lists one record per CDR3 protein. Among roughly 100,000 distinct CDR3 sequences, less than 40% were seen once, and the ten largest hold about 2.7%. The time point denotes: patch test 3, about 24 weeks after DPC sensitization. Treatment indicated: therapeutic diphenylcyclopropenone sensitization with weekly scalp DPC. Researchers extracted total RNA from unfractionated whole blood.

This clonotype was obtained from a man aged 35 to 55 with alopecia areata. Some clones in this sample may be carry-over from other donors' samples. This chain links TRBV28 with TRBJ2-6, with a weak D call TRBD1 (6 bases). The material was whole blood, obtained in connection with sensitization to the hapten diphenylcyclopropenone (DPC). The CDR3 DNA reads TGTGCCAGCAGCCCCATCCTAACAGGGACCGGGGCCAACGTCCTGACTTTC. It yields the protein CASSPILTGTGANVLTF.